The source of this TCR beta chain is a study of blood T cell repertoires in COVID-19. Study summary: COVID-19 samples, acute and convalescent, were from the United States, Italy and Spain.

Authors' processing steps: Estimated nucleated cell counts came from reference gene primer amplification. Here immunoSEQ multiplex PCR was the method, and the copy in TCRdb shows in-frame clones only, minus some. The V and J calls and clone size come from that table; D and trimming were worked out from the DNA. The sample has hundreds of thousands of clones; 65% to 85% are singletons. As concerns this clone: At the DNA level, this CDR3 is encoded by other sequences in the same sample as well.

Everyone who took part was roughly 18 to 90 years old, and they came from 24 US areas. The study assigned cohorts using participant-reported clinical history. Sample: PBMCs or T cells enriched from blood (not recorded which). The TCR was taken from a woman between 40 and 55 years old who had recovered from COVID-19.

DNA of the CDR3: TGTGCCAGTAGTATACAACTAGCTGGGGATACGCAGTATTTT. Its translation: CASSIQLAGDTQYF. The chain employs TRBV19 and TRBJ2-3, with D possibly matching TRBD2 (6 bases). CDR3 length equals 14 residues. CDR1 is LNHDA, CDR2 SQIVND, per germline (reference sequence). The ends were cut back, 2 bases at V and 6 bases at J, with 12 bases in the middle.